This T cell receptor beta chain was recovered during a study of T cells in Graves' hyperthyroidism and ophthalmopathy. Germline lookup yields CDR1 MNHNS and CDR2 SASEGT. With 7 bases clipped from V and 8 bases from J, the junction kept 15 bases outside the gene matches. The CDR3 has 16 amino acids. Amplified regions were TCR beta CDR3 sequences from RNA transcripts. Primed by the HTBI set, a first-round RT-PCR was run on the TCR CDR3. TCRdb processed the multiplex PCR reads anew with MiXCR; each CDR3 protein has one entry. The sample includes some 770,000 distinct CDR3 sequences, less than 20% seen only once; the top ten take about 8.4%.

This clonotype was sampled from a man in his late teens or twenties with Graves' hyperthyroidism. Sequencing was done on a sample of blood. The J gene is TRBJ2-1, the V gene TRBV6-1; 9 bases fit TRBD2. The CDR3 loop is CASTSTGTSRRDEQFF. The CDR3 DNA follows: TGTGCCAGCACCTCGACCGGGACTAGCCGGCGGGATGAGCAGTTCTTC.